A selection of T cell receptor beta chains follows, all from one sample in a study of T-cell memory formation after mild COVID-19. TCRdb passed the 5' RACE reads through MiXCR, listing each CDR3 protein once. This table has over 450,000 distinct CDR3 sequences, approximately 20% appearing once. The sample comprised PBMCs or a T cell subset sorted from them (not recorded which). The receptors were sampled from an adult woman who had mild COVID-19 (a few samples of this study predate the infection). Cell type and time point are not known. The CDR3 runs from the conserved cysteine through the conserved F or W. The D gene is left open where the match is weak. Some rows mark clone size as missing; the rest say once, few, many or name a class of expanded clone.

j_call v_call d_call clone_size cdr3_aa cdr3_nt
TRBJ2-7 TRBV7-2 TRBD2 - CASSATSGSAEQYF TGTGCCAGCAGCGCGACTAGCGGGAGTGCCGAGCAGTACTTC
TRBJ2-1 TRBV4-3 TRBD2 few CASSQDPAGGGEQFF TGCGCCAGCAGCCAAGATCCAGCGGGAGGCGGTGAGCAGTTCTTC
TRBJ2-1 TRBV24-1 - few CATSEGRRSYNEQFF TGTGCCACCAGTGAGGGCCGGCGCTCCTACAATGAGCAGTTCTTC
TRBJ2-7 TRBV12-3/TRBV12-4 TRBD1 many CASSRDRSSYEQYF TGTGCCAGCAGCCGGGACAGGAGCTCCTACGAGCAGTACTTC
TRBJ1-2 TRBV5-1 - - CASSLMESDGYTF TGCGCCAGCAGCTTGATGGAGTCGGATGGCTACACCTTC
TRBJ2-7 TRBV25-1 - few CASSGPGLSAYEQYF TGTGCCAGCAGTGGGCCGGGGCTAAGTGCCTACGAGCAGTACTTC
TRBJ1-5 TRBV15 - - CATSRDTNQPQHF TGTGCCACCAGCAGAGACACAAATCAGCCCCAGCATTTT
TRBJ1-1 TRBV7-2 - few CASSFSSGYNTEAFF TGTGCCAGCAGCTTCTCATCAGGGTATAACACTGAAGCTTTCTTT
TRBJ2-1 TRBV2 - few CASSVQGMDEQFF TGTGCCAGCAGTGTACAGGGAATGGATGAGCAGTTCTTC
TRBJ2-3 TRBV4-2 - - CASSRLFGELSTDTQYF TGTGCCAGCAGCCGCTTGTTCGGGGAGTTGAGCACAGATACGCAGTATTTT
TRBJ2-7 TRBV24-1 TRBD1 - CATSDGDRDHEQYF TGTGCCACCAGTGATGGGGACAGGGACCACGAGCAGTACTTC
TRBJ1-1 TRBV5-6 TRBD1 many CASSPQGALRNTEAFF TGTGCCAGCAGCCCTCAGGGGGCGCTTAGGAACACTGAAGCTTTCTTT
TRBJ2-2 TRBV5-5 - - CASSLVRLGAEGELFF TGTGCCAGCAGCTTGGTACGGTTGGGGGCGGAAGGGGAGCTGTTTTTT
TRBJ1-2 TRBV7-9 - few CAPGGYTF TGTGCCCCGGGAGGCTACACCTTC
TRBJ2-5 TRBV20-1 - few CSARDSATQESQYF TGCAGTGCTAGAGATTCTGCTACACAAGAGTCCCAGTACTTC
TRBJ1-2 TRBV12-3/TRBV12-4 TRBD1 - CASSLGTGAHYGYTF TGTGCCAGCAGTTTGGGGACAGGGGCCCACTATGGCTACACCTTC
TRBJ2-5 TRBV12-3/TRBV12-4 - - CASSPGGHRETQYF TGTGCCAGCAGCCCTGGAGGCCATCGAGAGACCCAGTACTTC